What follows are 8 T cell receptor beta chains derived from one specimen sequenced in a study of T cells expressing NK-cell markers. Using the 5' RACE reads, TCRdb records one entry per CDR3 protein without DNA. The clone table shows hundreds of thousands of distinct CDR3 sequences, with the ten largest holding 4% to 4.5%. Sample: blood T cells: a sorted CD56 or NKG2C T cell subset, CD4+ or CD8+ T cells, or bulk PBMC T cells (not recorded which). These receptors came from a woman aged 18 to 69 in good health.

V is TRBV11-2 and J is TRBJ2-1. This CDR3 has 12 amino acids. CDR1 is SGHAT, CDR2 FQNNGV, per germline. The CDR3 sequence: CASSLDLDEQFF.

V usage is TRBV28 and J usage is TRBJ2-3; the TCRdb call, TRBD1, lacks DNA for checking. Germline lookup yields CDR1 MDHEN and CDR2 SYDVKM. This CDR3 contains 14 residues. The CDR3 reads CASSQTGIGDTQYF.

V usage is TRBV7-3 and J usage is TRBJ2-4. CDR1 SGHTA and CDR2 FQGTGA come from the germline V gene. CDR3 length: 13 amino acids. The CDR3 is CASSLTTQGIQYF.

The CDR3 loop is CASSSLTPYEQYF. The rearrangement links TRBV11-2 to TRBJ2-7. This CDR3 region has 13 residues. Germline-derived CDR1 and CDR2 are SGHAT and FQNNGV.

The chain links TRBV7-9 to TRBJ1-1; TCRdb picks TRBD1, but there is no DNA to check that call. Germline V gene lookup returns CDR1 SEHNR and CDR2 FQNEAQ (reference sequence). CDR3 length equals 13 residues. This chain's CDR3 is CASTPLQNTEAFF.

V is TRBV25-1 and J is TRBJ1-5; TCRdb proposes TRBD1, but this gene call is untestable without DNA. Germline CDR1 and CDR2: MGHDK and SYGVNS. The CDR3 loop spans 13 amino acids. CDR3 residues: CASSRTGREPQHF.

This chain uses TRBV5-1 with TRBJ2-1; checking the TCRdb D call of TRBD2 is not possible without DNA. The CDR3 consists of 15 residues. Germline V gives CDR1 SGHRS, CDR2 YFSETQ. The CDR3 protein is CASSDSLGGGNEQFF.

The CDR3 here is CSASPLAGGYQETQYF. This chain links TRBV20-1 with TRBJ2-5; no DNA is available, so the TRBD2 call from TCRdb remains unchecked. There are 16 residues in the CDR3. Germline CDR1 DFQATT, CDR2 SNEGSKA (reference sequence).